The entry below gives a single T cell receptor beta chain sequence along with its context. What it binds is unknown. This table comes from immunoSEQ multiplex PCR, and its TCRdb copy is limited to in-frame clones, with some not included. Of some 64,000 clones in the sample, about 85% are singletons; the top ten hold about 0.34%. This entry comes from a study of OX40 agonist ivuxolimab in advanced cancers. Turning to the study itself: The treatment was a fully human IgG2 OX40 agonist, ivuxolimab. Patients received ivuxolimab, an intravenous treatment, every 2 weeks at 0.01 to 10 mg/kg. Among those enrolled, mean age was about 63 years (range about 23 to 90) and about 81% were male.

Study-wide results and limits: There were, on average, more expanded clones in CD8+ T cells than in CD4+.

J gave up 2 bases and V 4 bases, and 28 bases lay outside the gene matches. The CDR3 is made up of 22 amino acids. The sequences come from CD4+ or CD8+ T cells sorted from blood, collected in a trial of the OX40 agonist ivuxolimab. The sequence came from an adult with an advanced solid tumor such as melanoma, head and neck, liver or kidney cancer. V is TRBV23-1 and J is TRBJ2-7; 8 nucleotides align to TRBD1. TRBV23-1 is reported as an ORF; its role is uncertain. CDR3 loop: CASSRTTSKPLDREHPPYEQYF. In nucleotides, the CDR3 is TGCGCCAGCAGTCGAACCACCTCGAAACCGTTGGACAGGGAGCACCCCCCCTACGAGCAGTACTTC.